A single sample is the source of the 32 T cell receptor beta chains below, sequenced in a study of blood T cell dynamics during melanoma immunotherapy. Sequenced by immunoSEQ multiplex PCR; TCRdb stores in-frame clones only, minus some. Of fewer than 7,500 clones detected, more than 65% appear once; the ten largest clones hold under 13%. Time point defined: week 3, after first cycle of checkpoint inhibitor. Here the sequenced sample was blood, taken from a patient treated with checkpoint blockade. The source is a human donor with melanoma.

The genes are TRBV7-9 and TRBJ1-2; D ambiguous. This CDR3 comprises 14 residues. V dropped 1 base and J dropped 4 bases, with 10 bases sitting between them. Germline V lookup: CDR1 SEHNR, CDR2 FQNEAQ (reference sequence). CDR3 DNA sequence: TGTGCCAGCAGCTTAGACAGATACGGCTATGGCTACACCTTC. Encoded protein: CASSLDRYGYGYTF.

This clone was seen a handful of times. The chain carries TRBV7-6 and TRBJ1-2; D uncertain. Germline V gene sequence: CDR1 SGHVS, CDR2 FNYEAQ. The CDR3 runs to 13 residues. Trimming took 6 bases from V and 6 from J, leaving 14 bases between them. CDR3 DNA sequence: TGTGCCAGCAGTCCGGGGTACACAAATGGCTACACCTTC. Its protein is CASSPGYTNGYTF. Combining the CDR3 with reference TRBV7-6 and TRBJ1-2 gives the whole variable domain GAGVSQSPRYKVTKRGQDVALRCDPISGHVSLYWYRQALGQGPEFLTYFNYEAQQDKSGLPNDRFSAERPEGSISTLTIQRTEQRDSAMYRCASSPGYTNGYTFGSGTRLTVV.

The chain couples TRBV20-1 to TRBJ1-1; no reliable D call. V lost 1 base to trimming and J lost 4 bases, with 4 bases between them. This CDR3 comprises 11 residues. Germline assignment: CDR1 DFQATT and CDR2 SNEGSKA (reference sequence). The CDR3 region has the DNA TGCAGTGCTAGAGGGGTCACTGAAGCTTTCTTT. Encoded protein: CSARGVTEAFF.

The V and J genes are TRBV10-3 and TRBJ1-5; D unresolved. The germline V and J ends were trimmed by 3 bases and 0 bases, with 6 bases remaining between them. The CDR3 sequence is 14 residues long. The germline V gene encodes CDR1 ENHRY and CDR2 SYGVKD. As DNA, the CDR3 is TGTGCCATCAGTGACGGACCTAGCAATCAGCCCCAGCATTTT. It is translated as CAISDGPSNQPQHF.

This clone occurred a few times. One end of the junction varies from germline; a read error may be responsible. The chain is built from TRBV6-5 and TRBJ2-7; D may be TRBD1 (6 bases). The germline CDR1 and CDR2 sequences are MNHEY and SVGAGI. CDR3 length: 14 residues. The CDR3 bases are TGTGCCAGCAGTTCCGGGACAATCTCCCACGAGCAGTACTTC. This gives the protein CASSSGTISHEQYF.

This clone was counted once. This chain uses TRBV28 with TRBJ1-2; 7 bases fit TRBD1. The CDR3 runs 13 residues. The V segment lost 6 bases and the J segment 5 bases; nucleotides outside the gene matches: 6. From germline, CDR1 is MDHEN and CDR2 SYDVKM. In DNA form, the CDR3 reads TGTGCCAGCAGGACACAGGGGTGGTATGGCTACACCTTC. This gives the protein CASRTQGWYGYTF.

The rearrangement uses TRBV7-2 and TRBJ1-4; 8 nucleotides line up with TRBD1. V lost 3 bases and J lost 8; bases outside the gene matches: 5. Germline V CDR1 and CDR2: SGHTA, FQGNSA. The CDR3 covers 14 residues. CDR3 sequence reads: CASSFSGTGEKLFF. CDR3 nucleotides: TGTGCCAGCAGCTTCTCGGGGACAGGAGAAAAACTGTTTTTT.

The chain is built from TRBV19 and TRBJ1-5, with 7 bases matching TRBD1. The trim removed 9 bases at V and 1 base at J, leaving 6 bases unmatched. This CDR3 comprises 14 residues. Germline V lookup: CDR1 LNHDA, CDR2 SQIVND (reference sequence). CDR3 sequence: CASIDRVSNQPQHF. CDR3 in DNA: TGTGCCAGCATCGACAGGGTCAGCAATCAGCCCCAGCATTTT.

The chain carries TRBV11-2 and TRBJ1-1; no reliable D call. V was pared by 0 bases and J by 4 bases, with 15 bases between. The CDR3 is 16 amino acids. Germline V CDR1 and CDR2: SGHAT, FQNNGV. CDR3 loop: CASSLDSPGGSTEAFF. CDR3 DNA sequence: TGTGCCAGCAGCTTAGATTCTCCGGGAGGGAGCACTGAAGCTTTCTTT.

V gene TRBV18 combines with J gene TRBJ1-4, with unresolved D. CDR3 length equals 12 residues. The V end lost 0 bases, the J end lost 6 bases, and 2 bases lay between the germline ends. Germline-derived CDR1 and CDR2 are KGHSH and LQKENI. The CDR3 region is CASSPPDEKLFF. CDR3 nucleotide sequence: TGTGCCAGCTCACCACCGGATGAAAAACTGTTTTTT.

The CDR3 is CASSEALPGRRLSGANVLTF. The CDR3 region has the DNA TGTGCCAGCAGTGAAGCGCTGCCAGGACGAAGGTTATCTGGGGCCAACGTCCTGACTTTC. The chain has TRBV6-1 and TRBJ2-6; D unresolved. The CDR3 extends over 20 amino acids. Between the trimmed V and J ends, which lost 0 bases and 1 base, there was a span of 19 bases. CDR1 and CDR2 from the germline V gene are MNHNS and SASEGT.

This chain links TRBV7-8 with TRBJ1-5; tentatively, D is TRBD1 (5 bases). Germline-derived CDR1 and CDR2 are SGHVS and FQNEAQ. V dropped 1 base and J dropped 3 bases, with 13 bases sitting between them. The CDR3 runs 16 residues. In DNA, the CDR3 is TGTGCCAGCAGCTTAGGTCGGCAGGGCGACAATCAGCCCCAGCATTTT. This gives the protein CASSLGRQGDNQPQHF.

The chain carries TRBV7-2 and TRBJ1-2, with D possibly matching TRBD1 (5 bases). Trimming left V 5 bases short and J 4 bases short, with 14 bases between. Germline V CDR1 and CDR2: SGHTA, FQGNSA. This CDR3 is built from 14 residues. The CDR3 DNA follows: TGTGCCAGCAGCCCGATTCGGAGGGGCTATGGCTACACCTTC. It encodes CASSPIRRGYGYTF.

The CDR3 protein is CASSYQGAVYGYTF. The CDR3 coding sequence is TGCGCCAGCAGCTATCAAGGGGCCGTCTATGGCTACACCTTC. The genes are TRBV5-1 and TRBJ1-2; D might be TRBD1 (5 bases). From germline, CDR1 is SGHRS and CDR2 YFSETQ. The CDR3 runs 14 residues. V shed 3 bases and J shed 4 bases, with 13 bases lying between them.

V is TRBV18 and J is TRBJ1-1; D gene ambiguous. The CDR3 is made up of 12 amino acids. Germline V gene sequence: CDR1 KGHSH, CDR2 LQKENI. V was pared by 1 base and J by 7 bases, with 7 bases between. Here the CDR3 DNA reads TGTGCCAGCTCACCACGAACGAATGAAGCTTTCTTT. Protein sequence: CASSPRTNEAFF.

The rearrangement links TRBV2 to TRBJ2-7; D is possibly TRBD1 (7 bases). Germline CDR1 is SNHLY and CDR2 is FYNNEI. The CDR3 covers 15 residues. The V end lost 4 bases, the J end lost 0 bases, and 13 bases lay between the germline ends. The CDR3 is CASSGGTESSYEQYF. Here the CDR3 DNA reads TGTGCCAGCAGTGGCGGGACAGAGAGCTCCTACGAGCAGTACTTC.

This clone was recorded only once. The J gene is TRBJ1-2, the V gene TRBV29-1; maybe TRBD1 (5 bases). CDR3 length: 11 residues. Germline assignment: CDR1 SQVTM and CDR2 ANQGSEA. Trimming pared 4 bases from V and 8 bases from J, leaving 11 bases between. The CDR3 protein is CSVGRADGYTF. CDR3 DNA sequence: TGCAGCGTTGGCAGGGCTGACGGCTACACCTTC. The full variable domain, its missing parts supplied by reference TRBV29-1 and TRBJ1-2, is SAVISQKPSRDICQRGTSLTIQCQVDSQVTMMFWYRQQPGQSLTLIATANQGSEATYESGFVIDKFPISRPNLTFSTLTVSNMSPEDSSIYLCSVGRADGYTFGSGTRLTVV.

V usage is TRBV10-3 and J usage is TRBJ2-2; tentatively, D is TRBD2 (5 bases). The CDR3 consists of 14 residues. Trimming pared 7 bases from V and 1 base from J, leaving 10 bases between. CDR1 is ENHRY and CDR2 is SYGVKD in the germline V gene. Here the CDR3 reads CAINRAGNTGELFF. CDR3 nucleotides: TGTGCCATCAACCGGGCGGGGAACACCGGGGAGCTGTTTTTT.

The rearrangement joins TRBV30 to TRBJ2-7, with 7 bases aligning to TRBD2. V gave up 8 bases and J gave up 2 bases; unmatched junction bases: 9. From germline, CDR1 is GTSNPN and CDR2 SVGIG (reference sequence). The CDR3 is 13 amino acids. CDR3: CAGGLGPTYEQYF. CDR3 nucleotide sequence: TGTGCCGGCGGACTAGGACCGACCTACGAGCAGTACTTC.

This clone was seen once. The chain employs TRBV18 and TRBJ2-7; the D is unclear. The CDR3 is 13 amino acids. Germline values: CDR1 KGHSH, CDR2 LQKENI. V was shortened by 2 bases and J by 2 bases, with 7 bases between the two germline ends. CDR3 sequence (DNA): TGTGCCAGCTCACCATCCACAGCCTACGAGCAGTACTTC. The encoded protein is CASSPSTAYEQYF.

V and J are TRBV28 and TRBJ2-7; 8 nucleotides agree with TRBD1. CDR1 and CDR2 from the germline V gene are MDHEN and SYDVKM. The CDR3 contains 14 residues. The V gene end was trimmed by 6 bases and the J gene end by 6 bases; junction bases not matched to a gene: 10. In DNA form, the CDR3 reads TGTGCCAGCAGCCGACAGGGGCGCTCCCTCGAGCAGTACTTC. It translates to CASSRQGRSLEQYF.

CDR3 sequence (DNA): TGTGCCAGCAGCCAAGACCCGAAAGGGTCAAACTATGGCTACACCTTC. It codes for CASSQDPKGSNYGYTF. This chain connects TRBV14 to TRBJ1-2; no clear D gene. The CDR3 is 16 residues long. Germline V lookup: CDR1 SGHDN, CDR2 FVKESK. The germline V and J ends were trimmed by 0 bases and 2 bases, with 13 bases remaining between them. Supplemented by reference TRBV14 and TRBJ1-2, the full variable domain reads EAGVTQFPSHSVIEKGQTVTLRCDPISGHDNLYWYRRVMGKEIKFLLHFVKESKQDESGMPNNRFLAERTGGTYSTLKVQPAELEDSGVYFCASSQDPKGSNYGYTFGSGTRLTVV.

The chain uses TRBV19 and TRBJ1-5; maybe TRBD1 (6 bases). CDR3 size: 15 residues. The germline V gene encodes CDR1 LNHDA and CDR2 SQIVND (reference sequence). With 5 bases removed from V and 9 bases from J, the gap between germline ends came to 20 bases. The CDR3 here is CASSPDVGGRGPQHF. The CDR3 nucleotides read TGTGCCAGTAGTCCCGACGTCGGGGGGCGCGGGCCCCAGCATTTT. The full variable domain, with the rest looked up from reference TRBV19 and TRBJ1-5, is DGGITQSPKYLFRKEGQNVTLSCEQNLNHDAMYWYRQDPGQGLRLIYYSQIVNDFQKGDIAEGYSVSREKKESFPLTVTSAQKNPTAFYLCASSPDVGGRGPQHFGDGTRLSIL.

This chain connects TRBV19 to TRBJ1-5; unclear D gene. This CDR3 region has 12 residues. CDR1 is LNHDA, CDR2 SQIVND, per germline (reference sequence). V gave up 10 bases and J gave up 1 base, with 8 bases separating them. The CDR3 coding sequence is TGTGCCACTACGGACAGCAATCAGCCCCAGCATTTT. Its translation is CATTDSNQPQHF.

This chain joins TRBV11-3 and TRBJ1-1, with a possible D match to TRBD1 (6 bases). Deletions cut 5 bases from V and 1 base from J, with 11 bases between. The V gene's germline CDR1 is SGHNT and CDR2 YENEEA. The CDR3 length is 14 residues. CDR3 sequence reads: CASSKGGQNTEAFF. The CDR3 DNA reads TGTGCCAGCAGCAAGGGGGGTCAGAACACTGAAGCTTTCTTT. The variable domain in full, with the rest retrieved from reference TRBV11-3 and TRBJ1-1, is EAGVVQSPRYKIIEKKQPVAFWCNPISGHNTLYWYLQNLGQGPELLIRYENEEAVDDSQLPKDRFSAERLKGVDSTLKIQPAELGDSAVYLCASSKGGQNTEAFFGQGTRLTVV.

CDR3: CASTSLGEQYF. DNA of the CDR3: TGTGCCAGCACCTCTCTGGGGGAGCAGTACTTC. The chain joins TRBV7-2 to TRBJ2-7; D remains ambiguous. V gave up 7 bases and J gave up 7 bases, with 11 bases separating them. Germline-derived CDR1 and CDR2 are SGHTA and FQGNSA. The CDR3 is 11 residues long.

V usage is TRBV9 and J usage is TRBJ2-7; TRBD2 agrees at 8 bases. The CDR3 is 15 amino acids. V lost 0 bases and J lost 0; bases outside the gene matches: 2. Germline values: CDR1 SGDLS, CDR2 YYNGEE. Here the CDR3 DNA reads TGTGCCAGCAGCGTAGCGGGAGGGCTCTCCTACGAGCAGTACTTC. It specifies CASSVAGGLSYEQYF. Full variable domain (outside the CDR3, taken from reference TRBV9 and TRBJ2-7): DSGVTQTPKHLITATGQRVTLRCSPRSGDLSVYWYQQSLDQGLQFLIQYYNGEERAKGNILERFSAQQFPDLHSELNLSSLELGDSALYFCASSVAGGLSYEQYFGPGTRLTVT.

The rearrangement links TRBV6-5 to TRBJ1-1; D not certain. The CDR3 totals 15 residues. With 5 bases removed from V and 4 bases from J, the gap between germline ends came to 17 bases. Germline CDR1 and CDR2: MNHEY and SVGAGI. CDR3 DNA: TGTGCCAGCAGTCGATTTAGGGATGTCAGCACTGAAGCTTTCTTT. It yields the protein CASSRFRDVSTEAFF.

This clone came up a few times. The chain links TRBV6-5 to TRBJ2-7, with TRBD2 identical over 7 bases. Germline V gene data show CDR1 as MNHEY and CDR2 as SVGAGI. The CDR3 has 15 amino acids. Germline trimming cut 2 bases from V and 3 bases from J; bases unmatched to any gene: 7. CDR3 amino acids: CASSYRSGGVYEQYF. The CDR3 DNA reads TGTGCCAGCAGTTACCGGTCGGGGGGTGTCTACGAGCAGTACTTC.

The CDR3: CASSFGGGAYGYTF. The DNA for the CDR3 is TGTGCCAGCAGCTTCGGTGGGGGGGCCTATGGCTACACCTTC. The gene calls are TRBV27 and TRBJ1-2; D perhaps matches TRBD1 (6 bases). Germline V gene lookup returns CDR1 MNHEY and CDR2 SMNVEV (reference sequence). Trimming cost V 6 bases and J 4 bases, with 15 bases left between them. This CDR3 has 14 residues.

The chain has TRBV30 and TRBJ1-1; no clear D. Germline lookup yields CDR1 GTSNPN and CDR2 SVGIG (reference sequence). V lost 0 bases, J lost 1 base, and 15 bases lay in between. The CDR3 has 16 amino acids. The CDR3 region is CAWSVRRVDSNTEAFF. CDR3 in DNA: TGTGCCTGGAGTGTACGGAGGGTCGACTCGAACACTGAAGCTTTCTTT.

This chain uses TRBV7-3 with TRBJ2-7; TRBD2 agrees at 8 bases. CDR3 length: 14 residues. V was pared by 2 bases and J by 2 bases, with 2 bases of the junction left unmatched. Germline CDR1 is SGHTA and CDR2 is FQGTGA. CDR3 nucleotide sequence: TGTGCCAGCAGCTTAGCGGGAGGCCCCTACGAGCAGTACTTC. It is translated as CASSLAGGPYEQYF.